This is a list of T cell receptor beta chains from one sample in a study of T cell responses to AZD1222 COVID-19 vaccine. Libraries were prepared by immunoSEQ multiplex PCR; TCRdb keeps only in-frame clonotypes and omits some of them. Of more than 150,000 clones listed, approximately 86% are singletons. Sample: peripheral blood, taken after recovery from COVID-19. The source of these receptors is an adult who had recovered from COVID-19. Each CDR3 is given with its conserved first and last residue. D genes are given only for firm matches. Where a row states a size, it is once, few, many or the class of an expanded clone; other rows omit it.

v_gene	abundance	d_gene	j_gene	CDR3nt	CDR3aa
TRBV2	NA	NA	TRBJ2-7	TGTGCCAGCAAGGGCAGGTCCTACGAGCAGTACTTC	CASKGRSYEQYF
TRBV3-1/TRBV3-2	few	NA	TRBJ2-7	TGTGCCAGCAGCCGAGCGGTTCCCTACGAGCAGTACTTC	CASSRAVPYEQYF
TRBV3-1/TRBV3-2	NA	NA	TRBJ2-7	TGTGCCAGCAGCCCCCCCTGGGGGAGCTCCTACGAGCAGTACTTC	CASSPPWGSSYEQYF
TRBV5-4	NA	TRBD2	TRBJ2-3	TGTGCCACAACGCGGGGGTGGGGACTTGCGGGCACAGATACGCAGTATTTT	CATTRGWGLAGTDTQYF
TRBV2	NA	TRBD2	TRBJ2-7	TGTGCCAGCAGTGTTCCGAGCGGGGTCGAGCAGTACTTC	CASSVPSGVEQYF
TRBV11-2	NA	NA	TRBJ1-5	TGTGCCAGCAGCTTAGCGGTGAGAAGCAATCAGCCCCAGCATTTT	CASSLAVRSNQPQHF
TRBV7-2	NA	NA	TRBJ1-5	TGTGCCAGCAGCTTCAGGGGCAATCAGCCCCAGCATTTT	CASSFRGNQPQHF
TRBV27	once	NA	TRBJ2-7	TGTGCCAGCAGTTTATCGGGACCCTTCTCCTACGAGCAGTACTTC	CASSLSGPFSYEQYF
TRBV10-2	NA	NA	TRBJ2-1	TGCGCCAGCAGCGCGACCAATGAGCAGTTCTTC	CASSATNEQFF
TRBV9	NA	NA	TRBJ2-5	TGTGCCAGCAGCGTACAGGCCTGGGAGACCCAGTACTTC	CASSVQAWETQYF
TRBV6-5	NA	TRBD1	TRBJ1-5	TGTGCCAGCAGTTCACTCAGACAGGGGGCTGTTCAGCCCCAGCATTTT	CASSSLRQGAVQPQHF
TRBV6-5	many	NA	TRBJ1-2	TGTGCCAGCAGGCCCTTATCGGGGCCGTCAGGCTACACCTTC	CASRPLSGPSGYTF
TRBV6-5	NA	TRBD1	TRBJ2-1	TGTGCCAGCAGTTACTCGGCCACAGGGGGCGAGGGGCAGTTCTTC	CASSYSATGGEGQFF
TRBV4-1	NA	TRBD1	TRBJ1-1	TGCGCCAGCAGCCAAGATAGGGGACAGGGGAACACTGAAGCTTTCTTT	CASSQDRGQGNTEAFF
TRBV7-9	NA	NA	TRBJ1-6	TGTGCCAGCAGCCGACAAGGGAATTCACCCCTCCACTTT	CASSRQGNSPLHF
TRBV7-2	NA	TRBD1	TRBJ1-1	TGTGCCAGCAGCCCTGTGGGACAGGGGTTGAACACTGAAGCTTTCTTT	CASSPVGQGLNTEAFF
TRBV2	NA	TRBD1	TRBJ2-3	TGTGCCACCCAGGGGGTCCATAGCACAGATACGCAGTATTTT	CATQGVHSTDTQYF
TRBV28	NA	TRBD1	TRBJ1-1	TGTGCCAGCAGTTCCAGGTTCCGACAGGGGGCAGGATTGAACACTGAAGCTTTCTTT	CASSSRFRQGAGLNTEAFF
TRBV27	NA	NA	TRBJ1-5	TGTGCCAGCAGTTTAGGTGCGGGTTATCAGCCCCAGCATTTT	CASSLGAGYQPQHF
TRBV5-1	NA	TRBD1	TRBJ1-1	TGCGCCAGCAGCGTGACAGGGGGCTCTGAAGCTTTCTTT	CASSVTGGSEAFF
TRBV15	NA	NA	TRBJ2-7	TGTGCCACCAGTCCCGGGTTAGTCTACGAGCAGTACTTC	CATSPGLVYEQYF
TRBV7-3	NA	NA	TRBJ2-5	TGTGCCAGCAGCTTGGGGACTCAACGGGAGACCCAGTACTTC	CASSLGTQRETQYF
TRBV6-1	NA	NA	TRBJ1-3	TGTGCCAGCAGTGAGCATGAGACGGCCTCTGGAAACACCATATATTTT	CASSEHETASGNTIYF
TRBV9	NA	TRBD1	TRBJ1-2	TGTGCCAGCAGCGTAGGAACAGGGGGCAACTATGGCTACACCTTC	CASSVGTGGNYGYTF
TRBV27	NA	TRBD1	TRBJ1-1	TGTGCCAGCAGTTTATCGCCAGGGGGCCCCAACCTAGCTTTCTTT	CASSLSPGGPNLAFF
TRBV6-5	NA	NA	TRBJ1-3	TGTGCCAGTAAAGTATTACAGGGAGGAAACACCATATATTTT	CASKVLQGGNTIYF
TRBV18	NA	NA	TRBJ2-7	TGTGCCAGCTCACCAGAGGCGGGCGCTTCCTACGAGCAGTACTTC	CASSPEAGASYEQYF
TRBV2	NA	NA	TRBJ2-7	TGTGCCAGCAGTGAATCTAGAGCGCTGGCCTACGAGCAGTACTTC	CASSESRALAYEQYF
TRBV6-5	NA	NA	TRBJ1-2	TGTGCCAGCAGTTATGGGGGATACTATGGCTACACCTTC	CASSYGGYYGYTF
TRBV20-1	NA	NA	TRBJ1-1	TGCAGGGCTAAGGGGAACACTGAAGCTTTCTTT	CRAKGNTEAFF
TRBV27	NA	TRBD1	TRBJ1-2	TGTGCCAGCAGTCCCGGGACAGTTTTTTCCTATGGCTACACCTTC	CASSPGTVFSYGYTF
TRBV19	NA	NA	TRBJ1-1	TGTGCCAGCAATTCACAGGGTATGAACACTGAAGCTTTCTTT	CASNSQGMNTEAFF
TRBV7-2	NA	NA	TRBJ1-1	TGTGCCAGCAGCTCCTTTCAAGGGGCGCCGTTGAACACTGAAGCTTTCTTT	CASSSFQGAPLNTEAFF
TRBV19	NA	TRBD1	TRBJ1-6	TGTGCCAGTAGTATGCAACAGGGGGCTAATTCACCCCTCCACTTT	CASSMQQGANSPLHF
TRBV2	NA	NA	TRBJ2-3	TGTGTCGGAGGGACCACAGATACGCAGTATTTT	CVGGTTDTQYF
TRBV7-7	NA	TRBD2	TRBJ2-2	TGTGCTAGCAGCTCCCTAGCGGGATTCACCGGGGAGCTGTTTTTT	CASSSLAGFTGELFF